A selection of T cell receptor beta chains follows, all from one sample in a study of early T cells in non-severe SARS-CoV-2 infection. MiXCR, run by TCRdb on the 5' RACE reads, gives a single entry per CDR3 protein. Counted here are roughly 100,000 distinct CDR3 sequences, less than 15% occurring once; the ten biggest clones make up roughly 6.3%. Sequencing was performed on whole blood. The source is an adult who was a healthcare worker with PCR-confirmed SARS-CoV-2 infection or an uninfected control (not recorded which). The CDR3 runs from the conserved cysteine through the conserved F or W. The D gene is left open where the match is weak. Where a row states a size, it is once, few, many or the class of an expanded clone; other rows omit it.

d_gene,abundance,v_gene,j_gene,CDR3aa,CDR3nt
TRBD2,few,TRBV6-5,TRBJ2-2,CASSGDYSNTGELFF,TGTGCCAGCAGCGGGGACTATTCTAACACCGGGGAGCTGTTTTTT
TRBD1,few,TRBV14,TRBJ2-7,CASSPHAIGTGAYEQYF,TGTGCCAGCAGCCCCCACGCGATTGGGACAGGGGCCTACGAGCAGTACTTC
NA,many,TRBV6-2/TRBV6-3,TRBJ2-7,CASSMDLGHHEQYF,TGTGCCAGCAGTATGGACCTTGGCCACCACGAGCAGTACTTC
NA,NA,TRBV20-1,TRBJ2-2,CSARDQTQGFTGELFF,TGCAGTGCTAGAGATCAAACACAGGGTTTCACCGGGGAGCTGTTTTTT
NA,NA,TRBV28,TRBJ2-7,CARSLAGIGEQYF,TGTGCCCGCAGTTTGGCAGGGATTGGCGAGCAGTACTTC
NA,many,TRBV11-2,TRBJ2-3,CASSLLTEHTDTQYF,TGTGCCAGCAGCTTACTTACGGAACACACAGATACGCAGTATTTT
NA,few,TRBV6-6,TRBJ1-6,CASRPGTNNSPLHF,TGTGCCAGCAGACCGGGGACTAATAATTCACCCCTCCACTTT
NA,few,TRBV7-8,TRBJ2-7,CASSYEGTYEQYF,TGTGCCAGCAGCTATGAGGGAACCTACGAGCAGTACTTC
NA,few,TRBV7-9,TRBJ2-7,CASSKTPSTRGYEQYF,TGTGCCAGCAGCAAAACCCCTAGCACAAGGGGCTACGAGCAGTACTTC
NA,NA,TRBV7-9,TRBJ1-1,CASSLEHLGTEAFF,TGTGCCAGCAGCTTAGAACACCTGGGGACTGAAGCTTTCTTT
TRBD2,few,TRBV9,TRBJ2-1,CASSVDLAGVDEQFF,TGTGCCAGCAGCGTAGATCTAGCGGGAGTTGATGAGCAGTTCTTC
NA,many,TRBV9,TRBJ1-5,CASSPEAGPTQPQHF,TGTGCCAGCAGCCCCGAGGCCGGGCCAACTCAGCCCCAGCATTTT
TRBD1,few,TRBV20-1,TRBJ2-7,CSAPTTGNYEQYF,TGCAGTGCTCCTACGACAGGGAATTACGAGCAGTACTTC
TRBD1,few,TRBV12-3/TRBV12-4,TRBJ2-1,CASSLRQGVSDEQFF,TGTGCCAGCAGTTTACGACAGGGGGTTTCAGATGAGCAGTTCTTC
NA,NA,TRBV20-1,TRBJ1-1,CSAKTGLETEAFF,TGCAGTGCGAAGACAGGTCTCGAGACTGAAGCTTTCTTT
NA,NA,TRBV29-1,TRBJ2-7,CSALTGRPFYEQYF,TGCAGCGCATTGACAGGTCGCCCGTTCTACGAGCAGTACTTC
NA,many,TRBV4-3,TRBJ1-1,CASSRETVPMGTEAFF,TGCGCCAGCAGCCGAGAGACAGTACCGATGGGGACTGAAGCTTTCTTT
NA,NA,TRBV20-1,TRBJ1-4,CSAREIPPEKLFF,TGCAGTGCTAGAGAGATCCCCCCCGAAAAACTGTTTTTT
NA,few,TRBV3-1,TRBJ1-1,CASSSGRGNTEAFF,TGTGCCAGCAGCTCAGGGCGAGGGAACACTGAAGCTTTCTTT
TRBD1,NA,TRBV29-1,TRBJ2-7,CSVRDRRVEQYF,TGCAGCGTGAGGGACAGGCGGGTCGAGCAGTACTTC
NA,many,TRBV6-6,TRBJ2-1,CASSYYRHTSWGEQFF,TGTGCCAGCAGTTACTACAGGCACACCAGCTGGGGAGAGCAGTTCTTC
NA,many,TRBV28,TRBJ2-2,CASSLSRGHGGELFF,TGTGCCAGCAGTTTATCGCGGGGGCATGGCGGGGAGCTGTTTTTT
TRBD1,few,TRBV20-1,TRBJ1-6,CSARTDRVDSPLHF,TGCAGTGCTAGGACGGACAGGGTTGATTCACCCCTCCACTTT
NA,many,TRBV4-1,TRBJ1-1,CASSQPSSKAFF,TGCGCCAGCAGCCAGCCCAGTTCGAAAGCTTTCTTT
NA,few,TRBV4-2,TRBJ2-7,CASSQDPIYEQYF,TGTGCCAGCAGCCAAGATCCCATCTACGAGCAGTACTTC
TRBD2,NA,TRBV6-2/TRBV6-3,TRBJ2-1,CASSYGSGNHNEQFF,TGTGCCAGCAGTTATGGGAGCGGGAACCATAATGAGCAGTTCTTC
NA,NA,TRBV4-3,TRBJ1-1,CASSQVVSYVPEAFF,TGCGCCAGCAGCCAAGTTGTTTCGTACGTCCCTGAAGCTTTCTTT
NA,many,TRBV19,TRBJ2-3,CASSGENTDTQYF,TGTGCCAGTAGTGGTGAGAACACAGATACGCAGTATTTT
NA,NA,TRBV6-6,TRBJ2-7,CASSFDSSAYEQYF,TGTGCCAGCAGCTTTGACAGCTCGGCCTACGAGCAGTACTTC
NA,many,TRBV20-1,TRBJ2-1,CSAREGDSYNEQFF,TGCAGTGCTAGAGAGGGGGACTCCTACAATGAGCAGTTCTTC
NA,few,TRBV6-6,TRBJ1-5,CASSYLSRNQPQHF,TGTGCCAGCAGTTACTTAAGCAGGAATCAGCCCCAGCATTTT
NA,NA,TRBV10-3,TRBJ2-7,CAIRLTGESYEQYF,TGTGCCATCAGATTAACCGGGGAATCCTACGAGCAGTACTTC